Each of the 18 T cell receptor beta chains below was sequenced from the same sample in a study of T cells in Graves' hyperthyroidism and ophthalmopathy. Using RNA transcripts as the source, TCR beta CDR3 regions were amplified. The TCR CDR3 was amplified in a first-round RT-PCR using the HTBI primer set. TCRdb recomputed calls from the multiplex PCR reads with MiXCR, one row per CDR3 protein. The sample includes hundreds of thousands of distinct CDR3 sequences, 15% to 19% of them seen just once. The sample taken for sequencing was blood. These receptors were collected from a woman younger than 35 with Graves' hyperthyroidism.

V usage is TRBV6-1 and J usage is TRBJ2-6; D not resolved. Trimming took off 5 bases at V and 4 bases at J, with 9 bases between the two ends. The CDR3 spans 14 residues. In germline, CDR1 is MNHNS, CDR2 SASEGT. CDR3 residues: CASSTPRGANVLTF. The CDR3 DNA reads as TGTGCCAGCAGTACCCCCCGGGGGGCCAACGTCCTGACTTTC.

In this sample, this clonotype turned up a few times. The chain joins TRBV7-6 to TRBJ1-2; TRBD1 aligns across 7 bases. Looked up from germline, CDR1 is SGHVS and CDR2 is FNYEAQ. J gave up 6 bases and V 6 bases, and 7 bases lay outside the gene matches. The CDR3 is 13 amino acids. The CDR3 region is CASSSTGTDGYTF. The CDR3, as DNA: TGTGCCAGCAGTTCGACAGGGACGGATGGCTACACCTTC. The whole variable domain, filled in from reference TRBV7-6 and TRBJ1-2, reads GAGVSQSPRYKVTKRGQDVALRCDPISGHVSLYWYRQALGQGPEFLTYFNYEAQQDKSGLPNDRFSAERPEGSISTLTIQRTEQRDSAMYRCASSSTGTDGYTFGSGTRLTVV.

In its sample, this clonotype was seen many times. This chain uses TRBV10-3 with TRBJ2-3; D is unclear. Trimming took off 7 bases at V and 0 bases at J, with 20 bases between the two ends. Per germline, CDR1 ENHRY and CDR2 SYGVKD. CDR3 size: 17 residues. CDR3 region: CAINTEATTPSTDTQYF. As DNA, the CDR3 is TGTGCCATCAACACAGAAGCGACAACCCCTAGCACAGATACGCAGTATTTT.

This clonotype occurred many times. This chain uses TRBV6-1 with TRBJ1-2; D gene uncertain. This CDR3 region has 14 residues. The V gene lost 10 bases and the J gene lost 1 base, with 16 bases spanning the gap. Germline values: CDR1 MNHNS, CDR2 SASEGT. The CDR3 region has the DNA TGTGCCACCGCAAACGAACAGCTTAACTATGGCTACACCTTC. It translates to CATANEQLNYGYTF.

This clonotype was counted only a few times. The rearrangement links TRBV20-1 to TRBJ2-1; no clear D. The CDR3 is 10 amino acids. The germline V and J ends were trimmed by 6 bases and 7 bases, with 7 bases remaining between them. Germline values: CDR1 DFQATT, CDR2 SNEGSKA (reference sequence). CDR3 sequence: CSAYINEQFF. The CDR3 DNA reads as TGCAGTGCCTATATAAATGAGCAGTTCTTC.

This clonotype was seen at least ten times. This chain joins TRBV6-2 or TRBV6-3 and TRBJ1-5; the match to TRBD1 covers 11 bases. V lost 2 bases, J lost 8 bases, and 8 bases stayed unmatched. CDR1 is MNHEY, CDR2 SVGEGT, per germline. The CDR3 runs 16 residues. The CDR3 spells CASSYKRGQGVKPQHF. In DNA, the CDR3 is TGTGCCAGCAGTTACAAACGGGGACAGGGGGTTAAGCCCCAGCATTTT.

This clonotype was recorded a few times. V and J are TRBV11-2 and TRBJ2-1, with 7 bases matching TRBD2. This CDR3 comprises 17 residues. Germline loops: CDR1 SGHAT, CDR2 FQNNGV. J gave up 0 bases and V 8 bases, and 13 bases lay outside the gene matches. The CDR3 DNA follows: TGTGCCAGCCGTCGACCTGGGCGGGGGAGCTCCTACAATGAGCAGTTCTTC. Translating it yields CASRRPGRGSSYNEQFF.

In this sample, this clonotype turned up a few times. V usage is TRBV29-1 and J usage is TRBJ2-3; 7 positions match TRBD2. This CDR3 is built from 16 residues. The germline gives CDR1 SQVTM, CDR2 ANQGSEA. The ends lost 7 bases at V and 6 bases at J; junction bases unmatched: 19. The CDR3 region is CSAAPARGRSVDTQYF. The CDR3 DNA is TGCAGCGCGGCCCCCGCTCGCGGGAGAAGCGTGGATACGCAGTATTTT.

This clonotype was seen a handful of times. The CDR3 here is CSVGLRGNTEAFF. CDR3 nucleotides: TGCAGCGTAGGACTTAGGGGTAACACTGAAGCTTTCTTT. This chain joins TRBV29-1 and TRBJ1-1; D is perhaps TRBD1 (5 bases). The germline V gene has CDR1 SQVTM and CDR2 ANQGSEA. Trimming pared 6 bases from V and 2 bases from J, leaving 13 bases between. This CDR3 has 13 residues.

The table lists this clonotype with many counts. CDR3 sequence reads: CASTSDYNEQFF. The CDR3 DNA reads as TGTGCCAGTACTAGCGATTACAATGAGCAGTTCTTC. This rearrangement joins TRBV12-3 or TRBV12-4 to TRBJ2-1; 7 nucleotides agree with TRBD2. The trim removed 9 bases at V and 4 bases at J, leaving 3 bases unmatched. CDR3 length: 12 amino acids.

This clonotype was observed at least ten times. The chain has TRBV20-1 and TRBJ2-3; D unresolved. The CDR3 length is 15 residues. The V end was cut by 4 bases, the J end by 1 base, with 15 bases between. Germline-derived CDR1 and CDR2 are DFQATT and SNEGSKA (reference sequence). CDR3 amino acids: CSATDRAEGTDTQYF. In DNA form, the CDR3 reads TGCAGTGCTACCGATCGGGCTGAGGGCACAGATACGCAGTATTTT.

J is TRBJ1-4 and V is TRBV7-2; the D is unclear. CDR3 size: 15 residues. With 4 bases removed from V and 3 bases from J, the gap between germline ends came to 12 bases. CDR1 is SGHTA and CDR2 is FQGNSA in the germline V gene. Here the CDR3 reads CASSSLGMANEKLFF. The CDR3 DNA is TGTGCCAGCAGCTCCCTAGGCATGGCTAATGAAAAACTGTTTTTT.

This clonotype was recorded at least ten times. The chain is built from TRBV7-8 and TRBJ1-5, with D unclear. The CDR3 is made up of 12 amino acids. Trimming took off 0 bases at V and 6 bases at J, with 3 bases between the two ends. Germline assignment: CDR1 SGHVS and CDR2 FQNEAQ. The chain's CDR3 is CASSLASQPQHF. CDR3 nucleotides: TGTGCCAGCAGCTTAGCATCTCAGCCCCAGCATTTT.

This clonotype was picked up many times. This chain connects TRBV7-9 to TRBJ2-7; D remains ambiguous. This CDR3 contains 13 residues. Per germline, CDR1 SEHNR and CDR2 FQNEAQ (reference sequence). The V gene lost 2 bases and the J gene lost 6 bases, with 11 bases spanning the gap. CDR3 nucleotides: TGTGCCAGCAGCTTATCTGAGGATATCGAGCAGTACTTC. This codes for CASSLSEDIEQYF. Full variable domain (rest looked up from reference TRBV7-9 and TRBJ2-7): DTGVSQNPRHKITKRGQNVTFRCDPISEHNRLYWYRQTLGQGPEFLTYFQNEAQLEKSRLLSDRFSAERPKGSFSTLEIQRTEQGDSAMYLCASSLSEDIEQYFGPGTRLTVT.

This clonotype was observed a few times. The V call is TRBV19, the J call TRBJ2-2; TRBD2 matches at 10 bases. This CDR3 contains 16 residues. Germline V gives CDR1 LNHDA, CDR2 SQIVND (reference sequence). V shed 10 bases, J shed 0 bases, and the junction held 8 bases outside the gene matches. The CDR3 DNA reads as TGTGCCACCCAGCCTAGCGGGAGACCGAACACCGGGGAGCTGTTTTTT. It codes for CATQPSGRPNTGELFF.

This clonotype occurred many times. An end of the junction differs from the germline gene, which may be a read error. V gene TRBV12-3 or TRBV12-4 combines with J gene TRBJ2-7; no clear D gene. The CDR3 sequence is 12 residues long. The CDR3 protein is CASSRDSFEQYF. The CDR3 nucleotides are TGTGCCAGCAGTAGAGATTCCTTCGAGCAGTACTTC.

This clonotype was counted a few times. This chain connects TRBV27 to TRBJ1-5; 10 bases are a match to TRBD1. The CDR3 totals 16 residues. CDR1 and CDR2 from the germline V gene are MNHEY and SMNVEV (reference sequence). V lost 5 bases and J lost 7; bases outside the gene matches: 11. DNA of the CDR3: TGTGCCAGCAGTCCCTCGGGACAGGGGTTCGGACAGCCCCAGCATTTT. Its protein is CASSPSGQGFGQPQHF.

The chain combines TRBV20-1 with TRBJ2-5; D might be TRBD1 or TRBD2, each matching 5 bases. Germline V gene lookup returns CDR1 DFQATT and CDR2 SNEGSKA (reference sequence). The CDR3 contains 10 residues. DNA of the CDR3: TGCCTGACGGGGCGGGAGACCCAGTACTTC. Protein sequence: CLTGRETQYF.